What follows are 10 T cell receptor beta chains derived from one specimen sequenced in a study of shared clonotypes between healthy human individuals. The protocol was immunoSEQ multiplex PCR, while the TCRdb copy is restricted to in-frame clones and leaves out a portion. The sample holds around 510,000 clones, approximately 94% seen once. Sample: naive CD4+ T cells sorted from blood. Regarding subset: CD45RA+ positively selected. Receptors were obtained from a young woman in good health.

The rearrangement joins TRBV6-5 to TRBJ1-5; D gene ambiguous. V was trimmed by 11 bases and J by 0 bases, leaving 17 bases between them. The CDR3 spans 15 residues. CDR1 and CDR2 from the germline V gene are MNHEY and SVGAGI. CDR3 coding DNA: TGTGCCCCGGGTTCTATTCGGCGTAGCAATCAGCCCCAGCATTTT. Translation gives CAPGSIRRSNQPQHF.

This clone was counted a single time. Other DNA sequences in this specimen translate into the identical CDR3. The V gene is TRBV28, the J gene TRBJ2-7; 10 nucleotides agree with TRBD2. Per germline, CDR1 MDHEN and CDR2 SYDVKM. The V segment lost 3 bases and the J segment 5 bases; nucleotides outside the gene matches: 4. The CDR3 is made up of 14 amino acids. CDR3 nucleotides: TGTGCCAGCAGTTTGGGAACTAGCGGGAACGAGCAGTACTTC. Translated: CASSLGTSGNEQYF.

The V call is TRBV27, the J call TRBJ2-5, with 8 nucleotides matching TRBD1. CDR1 and CDR2 (germline): MNHEY, SMNVEV (reference sequence). With 5 bases clipped from V and 5 bases from J, the junction kept 7 bases outside the gene matches. The CDR3 consists of 14 residues. DNA for the CDR3: TGTGCCAGCAGTCCGGGACAGGTGAGGGAGACCCAGTACTTC. It encodes CASSPGQVRETQYF.

The chain carries TRBV5-1 and TRBJ2-1; TRBD2 aligns across 16 bases. Germline V gives CDR1 SGHRS, CDR2 YFSETQ. J lost 0 bases, V lost 7 bases, and 4 bases had no gene match. The CDR3 runs 17 residues. The CDR3 region has the DNA TGCGCCAGCTCGGGACTAGCGGGAGGGAGCTCCTACAATGAGCAGTTCTTC. Protein product: CASSGLAGGSSYNEQFF.

The chain carries TRBV5-1 and TRBJ2-6; perhaps TRBD1 as D (5 bases). This CDR3 has 14 residues. Germline loops: CDR1 SGHRS, CDR2 YFSETQ. V was shortened by 6 bases and J by 0 bases, with 7 bases between the two germline ends. For the CDR3, the DNA is TGCGCCAGCACCCAGGGCTCTGGGGCCAACGTCCTGACTTTC. The encoded protein is CASTQGSGANVLTF.

J is TRBJ2-7 and V is TRBV15, with D unclear. V shed 1 base and J shed 6 bases, with 13 bases lying between them. The V gene's germline CDR1 is LNHNV and CDR2 YYDKDF (reference sequence). CDR3 length: 14 residues. The CDR3 bases are TGTGCCACCAGCAGAGTGGTGGCATCCGTCGAGCAGTACTTC. It codes for CATSRVVASVEQYF.

CDR3 protein: CASSIDPRGVYEQYF. CDR3 nucleotides: TGTGCCAGTAGTATAGATCCTCGAGGGGTCTACGAGCAGTACTTC. This chain connects TRBV19 to TRBJ2-7; D might be TRBD1 or TRBD2, each matching 5 bases. Germline CDR1 LNHDA, CDR2 SQIVND (reference sequence). Deletions cut 0 bases from V and 3 bases from J, with 12 bases between. CDR3 length equals 15 residues. Variable domain in full (rest from reference TRBV19 and TRBJ2-7): DGGITQSPKYLFRKEGQNVTLSCEQNLNHDAMYWYRQDPGQGLRLIYYSQIVNDFQKGDIAEGYSVSREKKESFPLTVTSAQKNPTAFYLCASSIDPRGVYEQYFGPGTRLTVT.

The rearrangement uses TRBV5-1 and TRBJ2-3, with D perhaps matching TRBD1 (5 bases). V lost 0 bases, J lost 6 bases, and 11 bases lay in between. Germline V gives CDR1 SGHRS, CDR2 YFSETQ. This CDR3 region has 14 residues. In DNA form, the CDR3 reads TGCGCCAGCAGCTTGGCAGGGTTAAGGGATACGCAGTATTTT. Its protein product is CASSLAGLRDTQYF.

The chain links TRBV28 to TRBJ2-7; 8 bases align to TRBD1. The J segment lost 6 bases and the V segment lost 6 bases, leaving 13 bases of the junction unmatched. CDR1 and CDR2 (germline): MDHEN, SYDVKM. This CDR3 comprises 15 residues. CDR3 amino acids: CASSTPYRGEREQYF. The CDR3 DNA is TGTGCCAGCAGCACCCCCTACAGGGGGGAGCGCGAGCAGTACTTC. Together with reference TRBV28 and TRBJ2-7, the CDR3 gives the full variable domain: DVKVTQSSRYLVKRTGEKVFLECVQDMDHENMFWYRQDPGLGLRLIYFSYDVKMKEKGDIPEGYSVSREKKERFSLILESASTNQTSMYLCASSTPYRGEREQYFGPGTRLTVT.

This chain connects TRBV21-1 to TRBJ2-1. TRBV21-1 is given as a pseudogene. CDR3 length equals 15 residues. Here the CDR3 DNA reads TGTGCCAGCAGAGGTTTTGCATGGTCCTACAATGAGCAGTTCTTC. It encodes CASRGFAWSYNEQFF.